This T cell receptor (beta chain) emerged from a study of T cells in Graves' hyperthyroidism and ophthalmopathy (dated by TCRdb to between 2018 and 2020). Notes on the research overall: Peripheral blood samples were taken at the time of initial diagnosis, prior to any treatment. To identify distinguishing TCR V-J signatures, a discovery cohort of around 98 patients was used, comprising 40 to 45 with Graves' ophthalmopathy and around 60 with stable Graves' hyperthyroidism. An independent validation cohort of around 19 hyperthyroidism patients and over 15 patients who later progressed to ophthalmopathy tested prospective prediction of ophthalmopathy. For training and testing, the 80 to 100 patients in the discovery cohort were randomly divided in a 7:3 ratio. In several Graves' hyperthyroidism patients, the study also compared T-cell repertoires from thyroid tissue with T-cell repertoires from blood. Following sampling, methimazole starting at 30 mg daily was given to hyperthyroidism patients, and high-dose intravenous methylprednisolone was given to ophthalmopathy patients. The paper describes TCR Vbeta CDR3 sequencing of fewer than 150 peripheral blood samples, made up of under 50 ophthalmopathy patients, 70 to 75 hyperthyroidism patients and 17 progressor patients.

Amplification of TCR beta CDR3 regions was carried out from RNA transcripts. A first-round RT-PCR of the TCR CDR3 used the HTBI primer set with the Qiagen OneStep RT-PCR kit. A second multiplex PCR round built the libraries, followed by size selection and purification. The libraries were sequenced on an Illumina HiSeq2000 using paired-end 100 bp reads. The original pipeline was this. SOAPnuke was used to process the raw data, with reads discarded if the reads contained adapters or uncalled bases, had a mean Phred below 15, or lacked an exact constant-primer or identifier match. High-quality paired reads were merged with COPE v1.2.5, and unique nucleotide sequences were defined as clonotypes. Clonotypes were aligned to IMGT TRBV, TRBD and TRBJ reference segments using MiTCR v1.1. The analysis was restricted to V-J combinations with a frequency above 0.0001, which together covered approximately 99% of the repertoires. A TCS score was defined as the ratio of F50 (clonal expansion) to E x V (chaos), with BLOSUM62-based TCRdist applied between CDR3 peptides within each V-J. Welch's t-statistics and random forest reduced just over 500 V-J features to 10 to 15, which were used in a naive Bayes classifier (R e1071). TCRdb redid the processing of the public reads, applying fastp at Q25 and MiXCR, and retained in-frame beta chains. Entries that share a CDR3 protein sequence are merged under the most common genes and DNA. The V and J calls come from TCRdb's annotation, not from the publication. This sample lists 300,000 or so distinct CDR3 sequences; approximately 15% were detected once. The ten largest account for approximately 35% of the sample.

As encoded in the germline V gene, CDR1 is KGHSH while CDR2 is LQKENI. The CDR3, from cysteine to phenylalanine, totals 14 residues. The sequence is cut down to CDR3 DNA, 42 bases in frame from base 1. The study at large found these results: No statistical method was used to fix the sample size in advance, and group allocation was not hidden from the investigators. Most expanded thyroid clonotypes (frequency above 0.001) were also detected in blood, suggesting blood repertoires may reflect thyroid immune responses. In validation, the model predicted progression to ophthalmopathy with around 71% sensitivity and less than 75% specificity, a median of approximately 6.7 months before onset. A 13 V-J signature model separated ophthalmopathy from stable hyperthyroidism, with about 90% sensitivity and 81% to 83% specificity in cross-validation and 80%/75% in testing.

Note on this clonotype: Its antigen is currently not known. Sequence at one end of the junction differs from germline and may be a read error.

Graves' hyperthyroidism was defined as stable when no progression to ophthalmopathy occurred over 18 months of follow-up. Hyperthyroidism patients were newly diagnosed, with disease duration under 2 months, and aged 18 to 65 years. Patients with uncontrolled infections, other autoimmune diseases, pregnancy or lactation were excluded. Diagnoses were based on clinical symptoms, serum thyroxine and TRAb, thyroid ultrasound and orbital computed tomography. Ficoll-Paque density gradient centrifugation was used to isolate PBMCs from 10 ml of fresh peripheral blood. Trizol reagent was used to extract total RNA, and RNA quality was then checked on an Agilent 2100 Bioanalyzer.

The sequencing input was blood. The chain couples TRBV18 to TRBJ2-1; 6 matching bases give a weak D call of TRBD1. This receptor was obtained from a man younger than 45 with Graves' hyperthyroidism. The CDR3 amino acid sequence is: CASSPLQGFNEQSF. The nucleotide sequence reads TGTGCCAGCTCACCCTTACAGGGATTCAATGAGCAGTCCTTC.